This T cell receptor (beta chain) was profiled in a study of blood T cell repertoires in COVID-19. Study-wide context: Sources were T cells, B-cell-depleted T cells, or PBMCs; the material itself was cDNA or gDNA.

In germline, CDR1 is SGHRS, CDR2 YFSETQ. V lost 5 bases, J lost 4 bases, and 7 bases stayed unmatched. The CDR3 runs 16 residues. Data came from immunoSEQ multiplex PCR; TCRdb stores just in-frame clones and leaves some out. The sample holds some 220,000 clones, 85% to 90% seen once. The clonotype originates from a woman aged 18-29 years in a cohort exposed to, infected with or recovered from COVID-19 (not recorded which). Sequenced sample: PBMCs or T cells enriched from blood (not recorded which). The genes are TRBV5-1 and TRBJ1-4, with TRBD1 identical over 11 bases. In DNA form, the CDR3 reads TGCGCCAGCAGGTCCTCGGGACAGGGGGGTAATGAAAAACTGTTTTTT. Protein sequence: CASRSSGQGGNEKLFF.